This TCR beta chain was retrieved from a study of identical twins. Study-level points and caveats: There was an excess of low generation probability in the out-of-frame alpha sequences that twins shared.

Concerning this clonotype: What it binds is not known.

Template switching added a universal primer site, and cDNA bore unique molecular identifiers. TCRdb re-derived calls from the 5' RACE reads in MiXCR, one entry per CDR3 protein. The table records 420,000 or so distinct CDR3 sequences, 15% to 20% of them present only once. The V gene's germline CDR1 is SGHNT and CDR2 YYREEE (reference sequence). This CDR3 spans 19 amino acids. V lost 0 bases to trimming and J lost 0 bases; unmatched junction nucleotides: 7. The sequence was obtained from a man aged 50 to 60 in good health. Sequencing input: naive T cells sorted from blood. This sequence joins TRBV5-4 and TRBJ2-3, with 13 positions matching TRBD2. The CDR3 nucleotides read TGTGCCAGCAGCTTGGGGGGACTAGCGGGGTACCTTAGCACAGATACGCAGTATTTT. Residues: CASSLGGLAGYLSTDTQYF.